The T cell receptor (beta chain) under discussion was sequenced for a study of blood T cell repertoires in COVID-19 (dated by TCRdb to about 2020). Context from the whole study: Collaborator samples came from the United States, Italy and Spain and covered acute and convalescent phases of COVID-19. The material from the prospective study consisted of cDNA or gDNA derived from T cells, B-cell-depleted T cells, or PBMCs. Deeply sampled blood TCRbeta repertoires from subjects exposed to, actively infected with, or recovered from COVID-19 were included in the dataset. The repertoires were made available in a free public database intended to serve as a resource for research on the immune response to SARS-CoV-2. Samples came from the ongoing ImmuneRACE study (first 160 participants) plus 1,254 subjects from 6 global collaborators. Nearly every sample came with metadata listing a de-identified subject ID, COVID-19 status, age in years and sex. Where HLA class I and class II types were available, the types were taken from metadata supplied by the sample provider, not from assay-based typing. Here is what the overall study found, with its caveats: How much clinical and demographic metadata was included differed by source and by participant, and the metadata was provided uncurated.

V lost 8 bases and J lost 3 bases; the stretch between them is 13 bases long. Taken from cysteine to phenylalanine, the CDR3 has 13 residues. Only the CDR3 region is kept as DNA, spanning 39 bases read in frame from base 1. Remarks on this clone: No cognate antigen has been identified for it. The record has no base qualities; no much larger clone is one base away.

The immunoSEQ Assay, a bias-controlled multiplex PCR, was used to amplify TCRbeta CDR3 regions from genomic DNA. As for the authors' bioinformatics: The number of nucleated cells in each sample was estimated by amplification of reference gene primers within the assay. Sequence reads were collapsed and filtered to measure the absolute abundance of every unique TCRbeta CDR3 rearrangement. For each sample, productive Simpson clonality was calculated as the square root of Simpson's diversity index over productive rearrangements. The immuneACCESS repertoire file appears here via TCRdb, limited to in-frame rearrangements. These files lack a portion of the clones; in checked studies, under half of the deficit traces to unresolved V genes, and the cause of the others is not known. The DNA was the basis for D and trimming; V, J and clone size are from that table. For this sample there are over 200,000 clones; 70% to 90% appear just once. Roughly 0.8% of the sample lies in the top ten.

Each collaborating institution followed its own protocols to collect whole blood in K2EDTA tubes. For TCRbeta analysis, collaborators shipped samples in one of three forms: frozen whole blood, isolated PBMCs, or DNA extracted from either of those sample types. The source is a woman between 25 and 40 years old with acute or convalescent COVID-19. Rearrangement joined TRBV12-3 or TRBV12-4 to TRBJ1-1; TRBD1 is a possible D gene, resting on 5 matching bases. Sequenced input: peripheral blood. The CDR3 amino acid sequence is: CASGARVDTEAFF. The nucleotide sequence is TGTGCCAGCGGAGCCAGGGTTGACACTGAAGCTTTCTTT.